This passage covers 21 T cell receptor beta chains from one sample sequenced in a study of shared clonotypes between healthy human individuals. TCRdb keeps only in-frame clones here, not all; method: immunoSEQ multiplex PCR. The sample has roughly 1 million clones, approximately 68% seen once. The sequenced sample was memory CD4+ T cells sorted from blood. Noted subset: CD45RA-negative fraction. The receptors originated from a man younger than 35 in good health.

This chain joins TRBV5-1 and TRBJ2-5; perhaps TRBD2 as D (6 bases). Germline loops: CDR1 SGHRS, CDR2 YFSETQ. The CDR3 length is 13 residues. Trimming took 3 bases from V and 5 from J, leaving 11 bases between them. The chain's CDR3 is CASSSTSGETQYF. CDR3 nucleotide sequence: TGCGCCAGCAGCTCGACTAGTGGGGAGACCCAGTACTTC.

The genes are TRBV30 and TRBJ2-2; 7 bases agree with TRBD1. Germline V lookup: CDR1 GTSNPN, CDR2 SVGIG (reference sequence). This CDR3 comprises 16 residues. Germline trimming cut 3 bases from V and 5 bases from J; bases unmatched to any gene: 12. Written as DNA, the CDR3 is TGTGCCTGGAGCTCCACCCCAGGGGGATATACCGGGGAGCTGTTTTTT. Translated, it gives CAWSSTPGGYTGELFF.

The chain is built from TRBV6-5 and TRBJ1-5; 7 bases are shared with TRBD1. V lost 5 bases and J lost 5; bases outside the gene matches: 9. Per the germline V gene, CDR1 is MNHEY and CDR2 is SVGAGI. CDR3 length: 15 amino acids. CDR3 coding DNA: TGTGCCAGCAGTCCAACCGAGACAGGGTATCAGCCCCAGCATTTT. Translated: CASSPTETGYQPQHF.

The rearrangement joins TRBV28 to TRBJ1-6, with TRBD1 matching 7 bases. Trimming took 4 bases from V and 7 from J; bases not matched to a gene: 4. The CDR3 contains 14 residues. Per germline, CDR1 MDHEN and CDR2 SYDVKM. The CDR3 DNA follows: TGTGCCAGCAGTTCGACAGGGATGAATTCACCCCTCCACTTT. Translated, it gives CASSSTGMNSPLHF.

About this clone: This clone may be a read error of a much larger clone one base away. The sample carries other DNA sequences with the same CDR3. The chain is built from TRBV7-2 and TRBJ2-7, with D unclear. The germline gives CDR1 SGHTA, CDR2 FQGNSA. Trimming took 1 base from V and 4 from J, leaving 8 bases between them. This CDR3 is built from 13 residues. The CDR3 is CASSLGVSYEQYF. CDR3 sequence (DNA): TGTGCCAGCAGCTTAGGTGTATCGTACGAGCAGTACTTC.

The chain uses TRBV7-2 and TRBJ2-5; 13 bases fit TRBD2. This CDR3 is 15 amino acids long. V dropped 5 bases and J dropped 5; count of bases not matched to a gene: 5. In germline, CDR1 is SGHTA, CDR2 FQGNSA. In DNA form, the CDR3 reads TGTGCCAGCAGCCCTACTAGCGGGGGGGCGGAGACCCAGTACTTC. This sequence encodes CASSPTSGGAETQYF.

The rearrangement links TRBV9 to TRBJ1-2; D not certain. The germline V and J ends were trimmed by 4 bases and 5 bases, with 9 bases remaining between them. The germline V gene has CDR1 SGDLS and CDR2 YYNGEE. CDR3 size: 12 residues. The CDR3 reads CASSLTEYGYTF. The CDR3 coding sequence is TGTGCCAGCAGCTTGACGGAGTATGGCTACACCTTC. Full variable domain (outside the CDR3, taken from reference TRBV9 and TRBJ1-2): DSGVTQTPKHLITATGQRVTLRCSPRSGDLSVYWYQQSLDQGLQFLIQYYNGEERAKGNILERFSAQQFPDLHSELNLSSLELGDSALYFCASSLTEYGYTFGSGTRLTVV.

The V and J genes are TRBV2 and TRBJ1-2; D is ambiguous. V lost 3 bases to trimming and J lost 7 bases, with 15 bases between them. CDR3 length equals 14 residues. From germline, CDR1 is SNHLY and CDR2 FYNNEI. The CDR3 here is CASSDQTSIRGYTF. CDR3 in DNA: TGTGCCAGCAGTGACCAAACTTCCATCCGTGGCTACACCTTC.

This clone was recorded a few times. In DNA, the CDR3 is TGTGCCAGCAGCGGGACAGGATACTTGCCCCAGCATTTT. It is translated as CASSGTGYLPQHF. The chain employs TRBV7-9 and TRBJ1-5; TRBD1 aligns across 8 bases. The CDR3 has 13 amino acids. CDR1 and CDR2 (germline): SEHNR, FQNEAQ (reference sequence). V trimming: 5 bases; J trimming: 9 bases; junction bases outside the gene matches: 6.

The rearrangement joins TRBV27 to TRBJ2-5; the match to TRBD2 covers 10 bases. The CDR3 runs to 16 residues. Germline-derived CDR1 and CDR2 are MNHEY and SMNVEV (reference sequence). Unmatched junction bases numbered 13, after V lost 5 bases and J lost 7 bases. The DNA of the CDR3 is TGTGCCAGCAGTCTCACCGGACTAAGCGGGGGGGGGACCCAGTACTTC. Its translation: CASSLTGLSGGGTQYF.

In its sample, this clone was seen many times. The V and J genes are TRBV30 and TRBJ1-2; D is unresolved. V was pared by 0 bases and J by 7 bases, with 9 bases between. Germline-derived CDR1 and CDR2 are GTSNPN and SVGIG (reference sequence). The CDR3 spans 12 residues. The CDR3 DNA is TGTGCCTGGAGTGTACGGGAGGGTGGCTACACCTTC. Protein sequence: CAWSVREGGYTF.

The V call is TRBV5-6, the J call TRBJ1-1; perhaps TRBD1 as D (6 bases). Deletions cut 4 bases from V and 10 bases from J, with 17 bases between. Germline CDR1 reads SGHDT; CDR2 reads YYEEEE. CDR3 length: 13 amino acids. In DNA form, the CDR3 reads TGTGCCAGCAGCCCCGACCTGGGCAGGGGAGCTTTCTTT. Translation gives CASSPDLGRGAFF. Using reference TRBV5-6 and TRBJ1-1 for the parts outside the CDR3, the full variable domain is DAGVTQSPTHLIKTRGQQVTLRCSPKSGHDTVSWYQQALGQGPQFIFQYYEEEERQRGNFPDRFSGHQFPNYSSELNVNALLLGDSALYLCASSPDLGRGAFFGQGTRLTVV.

This chain connects TRBV4-1 to TRBJ1-4; possibly TRBD1 for D (5 bases). There are 16 residues in the CDR3. Germline values: CDR1 MGHRA, CDR2 YSYEKL. The V end lost 4 bases, the J end lost 6 bases, and 18 bases lay between the germline ends. CDR3: CASSPLGEAGHEKLFF. CDR3 in DNA: TGCGCCAGCAGCCCTCTAGGGGAGGCAGGTCATGAAAAACTGTTTTTT.

This clone was seen a few times. The chain has TRBV29-1 and TRBJ2-3; 7 nucleotides agree with TRBD1. The germline CDR1 and CDR2 sequences are SQVTM and ANQGSEA. The CDR3 contains 14 residues. V shed 7 bases and J 2 bases; nucleotides not matched to a gene: 9. The CDR3 nucleotides are TGCAGCGCCTCTGAGAAGGGGGCCACAGATACGCAGTATTTT. As protein: CSASEKGATDTQYF.

With respect to this clone: It may be a read error: a sequence one base away is much more abundant. The same CDR3 arises from other DNA sequences in this sample as well. V is TRBV5-1 and J is TRBJ1-1; weak D call: TRBD1 (6 bases). Germline CDR1 and CDR2: SGHRS and YFSETQ. This CDR3 is 14 amino acids long. The germline V and J ends were trimmed by 2 bases and 1 base, with 9 bases remaining between them. DNA of the CDR3: TGCGCCAGCAGCTTCGGGGGGCAGAACACTGAAGCTTTCTTT. Protein sequence: CASSFGGQNTEAFF.

In this sample, this clone turned up a few times. The chain uses TRBV15 and TRBJ2-7, with 7 positions matching TRBD2. After removal of 0 bases from V and 6 bases from J, the junction contained 2 bases not matched to a gene. CDR1 and CDR2 (germline): LNHNV, YYDKDF (reference sequence). This CDR3 is built from 13 residues. In DNA form, the CDR3 reads TGTGCCACCAGCAGAGATCCGGGGGGCGAGCAGTACTTC. This sequence encodes CATSRDPGGEQYF.

The rearrangement links TRBV28 to TRBJ2-2; the match to TRBD1 covers 10 bases. Germline V gene lookup returns CDR1 MDHEN and CDR2 SYDVKM. CDR3 length: 17 amino acids. J gave up 4 bases and V 5 bases, and 10 bases lay outside the gene matches. DNA for the CDR3: TGTGCCAGCAGTCCTCCGGACAGGGGGGCGATCACCGGGGAGCTGTTTTTT. The encoded protein is CASSPPDRGAITGELFF.

The chain is built from TRBV11-3 and TRBJ2-2, with D uncertain. With 8 bases removed from V and 3 bases from J, the gap between germline ends came to 10 bases. The germline gives CDR1 SGHNT, CDR2 YENEEA. CDR3 size: 13 residues. CDR3 amino acids: CASAPADTGELFF. CDR3 bases: TGTGCCAGCGCGCCTGCCGACACCGGGGAGCTGTTTTTT.

This chain connects TRBV5-6 to TRBJ2-6; 12 bases fit TRBD2. After removal of 1 base from V and 0 bases from J, the junction contained 2 bases not matched to a gene. The CDR3 extends over 18 amino acids. CDR1 and CDR2 (germline): SGHDT, YYEEEE. The CDR3 protein is CASSLRTSGISGANVLTF. As DNA, the CDR3 is TGTGCCAGCAGCTTGAGGACTAGCGGGATCTCTGGGGCCAACGTCCTGACTTTC.

V is TRBV6-5 and J is TRBJ2-7, with D perhaps being TRBD1 or TRBD2 (5 bases each). The CDR3 extends over 15 amino acids. CDR1 is MNHEY and CDR2 is SVGAGI in the germline V gene. Trimming pared 2 bases from V and 3 bases from J, leaving 14 bases between. CDR3 in amino acids: CASSYLWDGVYEQYF. The CDR3 DNA is TGTGCCAGCAGTTACCTCTGGGACGGTGTCTACGAGCAGTACTTC.

The chain couples TRBV5-5 to TRBJ1-1; 9 nucleotides line up with TRBD1. After removal of 5 bases from V and 7 bases from J, the junction contained 12 bases not matched to a gene. The germline V gene has CDR1 SGHKS and CDR2 YYEKEE (reference sequence). There are 15 residues in the CDR3. For the CDR3, the DNA is TGTGCCAGCAGTATTAGGACAGGGGCCAGGGGTGAAGCTTTCTTT. Residues: CASSIRTGARGEAFF.